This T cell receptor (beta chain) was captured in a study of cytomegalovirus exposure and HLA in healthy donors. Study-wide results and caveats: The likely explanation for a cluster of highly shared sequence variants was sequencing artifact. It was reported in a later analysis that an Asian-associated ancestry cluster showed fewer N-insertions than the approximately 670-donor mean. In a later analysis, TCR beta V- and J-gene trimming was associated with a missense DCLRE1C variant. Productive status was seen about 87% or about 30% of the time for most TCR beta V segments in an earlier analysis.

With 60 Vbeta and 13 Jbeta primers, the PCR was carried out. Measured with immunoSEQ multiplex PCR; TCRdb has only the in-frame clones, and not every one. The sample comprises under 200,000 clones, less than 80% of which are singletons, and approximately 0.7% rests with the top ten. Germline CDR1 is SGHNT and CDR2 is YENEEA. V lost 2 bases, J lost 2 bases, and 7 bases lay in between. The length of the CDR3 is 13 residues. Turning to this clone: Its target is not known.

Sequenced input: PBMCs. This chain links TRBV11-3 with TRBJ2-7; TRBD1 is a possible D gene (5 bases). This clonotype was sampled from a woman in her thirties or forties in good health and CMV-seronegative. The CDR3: CASSLNRPYEQYF. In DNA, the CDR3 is TGTGCCAGCAGCTTAAACAGGCCCTACGAGCAGTACTTC.